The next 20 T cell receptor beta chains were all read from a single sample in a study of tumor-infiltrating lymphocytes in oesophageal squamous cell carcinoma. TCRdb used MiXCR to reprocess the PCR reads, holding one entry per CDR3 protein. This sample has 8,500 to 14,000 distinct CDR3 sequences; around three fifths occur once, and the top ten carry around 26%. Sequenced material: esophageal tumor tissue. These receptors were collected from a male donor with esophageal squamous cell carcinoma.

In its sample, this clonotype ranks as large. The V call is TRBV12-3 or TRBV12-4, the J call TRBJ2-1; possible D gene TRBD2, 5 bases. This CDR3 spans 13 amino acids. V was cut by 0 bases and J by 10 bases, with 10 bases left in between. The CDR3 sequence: CASSLAVRREQFF. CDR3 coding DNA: TGTGCCAGCAGTTTAGCAGTTCGGAGGGAGCAGTTCTTC.

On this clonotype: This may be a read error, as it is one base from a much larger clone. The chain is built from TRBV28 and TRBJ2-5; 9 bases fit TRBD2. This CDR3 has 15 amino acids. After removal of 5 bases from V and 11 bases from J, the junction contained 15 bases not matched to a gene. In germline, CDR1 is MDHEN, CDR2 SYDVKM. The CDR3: CASSTIAGVGNEQYF. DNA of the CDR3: TGTGCCAGCAGTACAATAGCGGGAGTGGGCAATGAGCAGTACTTC. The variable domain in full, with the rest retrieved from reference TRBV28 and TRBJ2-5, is DVKVTQSSRYLVKRTGEKVFLECVQDMDHENMFWYRQDPGLGLRLIYFSYDVKMKEKGDIPEGYSVSREKKERFSLILESASTNQTSMYLCASSTIAGVGNEQYFGPGTRLLVL.

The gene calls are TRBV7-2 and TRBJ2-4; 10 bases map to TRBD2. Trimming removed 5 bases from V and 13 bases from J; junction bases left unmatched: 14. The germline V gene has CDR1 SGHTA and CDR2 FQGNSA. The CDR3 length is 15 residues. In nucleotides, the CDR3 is TGTGCCAGCAGCGTCACTAGCGGGGTTAACAATGAGCAGTACTTC. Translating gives CASSVTSGVNNEQYF.

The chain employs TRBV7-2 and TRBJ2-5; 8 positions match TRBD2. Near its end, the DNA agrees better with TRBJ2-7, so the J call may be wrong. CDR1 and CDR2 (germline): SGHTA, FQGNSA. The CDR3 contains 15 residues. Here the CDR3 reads CASSLETSVATEQYF. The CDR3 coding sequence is TGTGCCAGCAGCTTAGAGACTAGCGTTGCCACCGAGCAGTACTTC.

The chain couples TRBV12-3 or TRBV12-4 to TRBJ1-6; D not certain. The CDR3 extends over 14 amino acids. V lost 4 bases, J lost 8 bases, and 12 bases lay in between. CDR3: CASSWEGFDSPLHF. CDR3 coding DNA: TGTGCCAGCAGTTGGGAGGGTTTTGATTCACCCCTCCACTTT.

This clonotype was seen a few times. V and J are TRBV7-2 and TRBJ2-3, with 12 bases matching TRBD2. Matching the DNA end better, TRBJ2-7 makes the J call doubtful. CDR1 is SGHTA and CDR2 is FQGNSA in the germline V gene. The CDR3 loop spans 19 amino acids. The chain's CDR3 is CASSPWTSGINSGDNEQYF. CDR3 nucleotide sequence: TGTGCCAGCAGCCCCTGGACTAGCGGGATTAACTCTGGGGACAATGAGCAGTACTTC.

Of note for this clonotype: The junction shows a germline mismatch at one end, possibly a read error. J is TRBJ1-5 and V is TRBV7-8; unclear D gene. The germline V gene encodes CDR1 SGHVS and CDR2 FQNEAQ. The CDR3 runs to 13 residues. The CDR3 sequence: CASSPNSVQPQHF. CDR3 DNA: TGTGCCAGCAGCCCCAATTCGGTTCAGCCCCAACATTTT.

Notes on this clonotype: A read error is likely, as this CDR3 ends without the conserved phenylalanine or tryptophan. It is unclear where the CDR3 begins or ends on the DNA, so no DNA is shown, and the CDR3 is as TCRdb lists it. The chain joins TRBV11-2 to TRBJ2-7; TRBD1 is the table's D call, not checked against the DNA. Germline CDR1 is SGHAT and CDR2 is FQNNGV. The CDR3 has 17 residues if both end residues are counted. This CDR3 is CASSLGHRGFYEQYFGS.

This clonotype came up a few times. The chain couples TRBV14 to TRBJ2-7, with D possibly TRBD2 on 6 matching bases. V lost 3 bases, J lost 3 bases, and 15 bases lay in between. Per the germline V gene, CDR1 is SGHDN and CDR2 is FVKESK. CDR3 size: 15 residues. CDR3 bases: TGTGCCAGCAGCCATGGGACTTCTACCTACTACGAGCAGTACTTC. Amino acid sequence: CASSHGTSTYYEQYF. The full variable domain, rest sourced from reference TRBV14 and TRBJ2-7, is EAGVTQFPSHSVIEKGQTVTLRCDPISGHDNLYWYRRVMGKEIKFLLHFVKESKQDESGMPNNRFLAERTGGTYSTLKVQPAELEDSGVYFCASSHGTSTYYEQYFGPGTRLTVT.

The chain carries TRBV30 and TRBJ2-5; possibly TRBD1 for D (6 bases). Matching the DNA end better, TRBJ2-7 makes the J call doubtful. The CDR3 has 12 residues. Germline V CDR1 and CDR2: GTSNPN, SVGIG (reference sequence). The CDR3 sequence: CAWGWTDYEQYF. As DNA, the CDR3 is TGTGCCTGGGGGTGGACAGACTACGAGCAGTACTTC.

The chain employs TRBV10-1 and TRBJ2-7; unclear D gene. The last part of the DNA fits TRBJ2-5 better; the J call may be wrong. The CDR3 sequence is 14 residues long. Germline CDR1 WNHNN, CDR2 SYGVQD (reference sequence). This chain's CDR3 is CASSAYLGEETQYF. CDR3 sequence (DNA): TGCGCCAGCAGTGCCTACCTTGGAGAAGAGACCCAGTACTTC.

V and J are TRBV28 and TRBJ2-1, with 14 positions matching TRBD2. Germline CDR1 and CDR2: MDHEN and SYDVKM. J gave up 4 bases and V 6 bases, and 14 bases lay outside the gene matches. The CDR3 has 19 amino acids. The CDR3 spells CASRVPGLAGVGAYNEQFF. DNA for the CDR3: TGTGCCAGCAGGGTACCGGGACTAGCGGGAGTTGGCGCATACAATGAGCAGTTCTTC.

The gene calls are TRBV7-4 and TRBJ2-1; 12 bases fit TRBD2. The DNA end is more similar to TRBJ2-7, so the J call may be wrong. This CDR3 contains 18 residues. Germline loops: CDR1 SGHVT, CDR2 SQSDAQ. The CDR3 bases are TGTGCCAGCAGCCACCGACTAGCGGGGGCCTCACCCTCCTACGAGCAGTACTTC. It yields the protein CASSHRLAGASPSYEQYF.

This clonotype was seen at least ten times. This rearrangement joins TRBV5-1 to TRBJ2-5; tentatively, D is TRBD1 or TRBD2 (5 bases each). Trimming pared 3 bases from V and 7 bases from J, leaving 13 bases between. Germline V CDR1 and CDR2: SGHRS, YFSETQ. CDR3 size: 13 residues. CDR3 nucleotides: TGCGCCAGCAGCTCCCAGGGTGGGGGGACCCAGTACTTC. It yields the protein CASSSQGGGTQYF.

Written as DNA, the CDR3 is TGTGCCAGCACCGGGGACAGAGACAATCAGCCCCAGCATTTT. Its translation: CASTGDRDNQPQHF. The chain couples TRBV7-4 to TRBJ1-5; 7 bases map to TRBD1. The CDR3 runs to 14 residues. V was pared by 7 bases and J by 3 bases, with 6 bases of the junction left unmatched. Germline values: CDR1 SGHVT, CDR2 SQSDAQ.

CDR3 DNA: TGTGCCAGCAGCTTAAGCGCGGCGGGGCACACCGGGGAGCTGTTTTTT. Translated, it gives CASSLSAAGHTGELFF. This chain joins TRBV7-3 and TRBJ2-2, with D maybe TRBD2 (6 bases). This CDR3 is built from 16 residues. CDR1 is SGHTA and CDR2 is FQGTGA in the germline V gene. V was cut by 1 base and J by 3 bases, with 12 bases left in between.

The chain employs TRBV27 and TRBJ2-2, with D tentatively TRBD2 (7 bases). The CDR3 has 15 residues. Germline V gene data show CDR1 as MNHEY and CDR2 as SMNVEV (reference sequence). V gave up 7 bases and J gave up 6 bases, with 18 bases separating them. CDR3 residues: CASTPAGAPAGELFF. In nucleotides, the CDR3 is TGTGCCAGCACTCCGGCGGGGGCGCCAGCCGGGGAGCTGTTTTTT.

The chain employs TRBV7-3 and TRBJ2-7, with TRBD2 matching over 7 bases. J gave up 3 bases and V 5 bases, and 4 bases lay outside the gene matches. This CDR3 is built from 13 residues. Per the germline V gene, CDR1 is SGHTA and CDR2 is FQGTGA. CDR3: CASSPRTSYEQYF. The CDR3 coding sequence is TGTGCCAGCAGCCCCCGGACTAGCTACGAGCAGTACTTC.

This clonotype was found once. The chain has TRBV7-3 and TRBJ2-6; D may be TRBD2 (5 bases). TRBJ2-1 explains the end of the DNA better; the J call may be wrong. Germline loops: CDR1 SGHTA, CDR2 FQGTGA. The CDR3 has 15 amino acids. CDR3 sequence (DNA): TGTGCCAGCAGCTTGGAAGCGGATACGTACAATGAGCAGTTCTTC. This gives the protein CASSLEADTYNEQFF.

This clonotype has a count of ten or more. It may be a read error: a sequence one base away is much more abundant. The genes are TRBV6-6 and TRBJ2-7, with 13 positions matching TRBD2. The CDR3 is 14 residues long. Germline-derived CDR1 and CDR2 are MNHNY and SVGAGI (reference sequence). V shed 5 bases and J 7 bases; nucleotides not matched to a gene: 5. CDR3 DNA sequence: TGTGCCAGCAGTACTAGCGGGGGGGGGGCTGAGCAGTACTTC. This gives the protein CASSTSGGGAEQYF.